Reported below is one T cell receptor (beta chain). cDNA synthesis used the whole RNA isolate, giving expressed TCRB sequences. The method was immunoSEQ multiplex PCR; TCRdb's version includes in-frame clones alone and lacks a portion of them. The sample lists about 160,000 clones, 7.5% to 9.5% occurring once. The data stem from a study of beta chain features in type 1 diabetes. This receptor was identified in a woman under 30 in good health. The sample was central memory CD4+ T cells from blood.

CDR3 sequence (DNA): TGTGCCAGCAGAGGGGACAGCATCACCGGGGAGCTGTTTTTT. It translates to CASRGDSITGELFF. The chain has TRBV2 and TRBJ2-2; 7 bases align to TRBD1. Germline V gene sequence: CDR1 SNHLY, CDR2 FYNNEI. CDR3 length equals 14 residues. The V gene end was trimmed by 6 bases and the J gene end by 4 bases; junction bases not matched to a gene: 5. Full variable domain (outside the CDR3, taken from reference TRBV2 and TRBJ2-2): EPEVTQTPSHQVTQMGQEVILRCVPISNHLYFYWYRQILGQKVEFLVSFYNNEISEKSEIFDDQFSVERPDGSNFTLKIRSTKLEDSAMYFCASRGDSITGELFFGEGSRLTVL.